Described below is a single TCR beta chain sequence and its context. No antigen is known for it. This sample was included in a study of cytomegalovirus exposure and HLA in healthy donors. In the PCR, 60 Vbeta and 13 Jbeta primers were used. Measured with immunoSEQ multiplex PCR; TCRdb has only the in-frame clones, and not every one. The sample yields more than 150,000 clones, 78% seen once. Trimming cost V 4 bases and J 3 bases; bases outside gene matches: 6. The CDR3 is made up of 14 amino acids. Germline CDR1 reads SGHDN; CDR2 reads FVKESK. Whole-study findings and limits: Cytomegalovirus status, reportedly, was diagnosed with high specificity and sensitivity by the classifier.

This sequence was found in a woman aged 50 to 60 in good health and CMV-seropositive. V gene TRBV14 combines with J gene TRBJ2-7, with 7 bases aligning to TRBD1. The material sequenced was PBMCs. The CDR3 DNA sequence: TGTGCCAGCAGCCGCCCCGGACAGGTCTACGAGCAGTACTTC. Translation gives CASSRPGQVYEQYF.